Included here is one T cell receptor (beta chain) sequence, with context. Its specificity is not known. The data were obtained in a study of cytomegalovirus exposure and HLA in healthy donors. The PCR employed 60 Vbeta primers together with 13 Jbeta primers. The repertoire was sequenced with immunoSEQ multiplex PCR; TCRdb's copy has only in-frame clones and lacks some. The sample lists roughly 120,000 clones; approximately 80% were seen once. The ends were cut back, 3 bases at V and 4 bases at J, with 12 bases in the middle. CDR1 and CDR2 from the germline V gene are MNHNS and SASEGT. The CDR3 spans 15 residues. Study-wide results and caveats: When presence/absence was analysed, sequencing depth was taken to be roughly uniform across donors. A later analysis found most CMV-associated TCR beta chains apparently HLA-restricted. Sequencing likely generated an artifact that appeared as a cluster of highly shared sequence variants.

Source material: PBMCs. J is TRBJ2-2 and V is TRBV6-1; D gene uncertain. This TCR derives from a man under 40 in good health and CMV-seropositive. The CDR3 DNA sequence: TGTGCCAGCAGTGAGCTGGAGTTTGGCACCGGGGAGCTGTTTTTT. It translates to CASSELEFGTGELFF.